This T cell receptor (beta chain) comes out of a study of shared clonotypes between healthy human individuals (TCRdb year 2020). About the investigation overall: The cohort included three men and two women between 18 and 49 years of age. To estimate repertoire size and how much clonotypes are shared between individuals, the study performed deep sequencing of blood TCR repertoires from about 5 healthy adults. For each donor, CD4 naive and CD4 memory were each given three plates, CD8 naive was given two plates, and CD8 memory was given one plate. Leukapheresis yielded between about 0.8 and 9.5 billion PBMCs per donor. To increase sequencing depth and limit assay-specific biases, different laboratories used diverse techniques to prepare libraries and sequence TCR repertoires.

Comment on this clone: What antigen it recognizes has not been identified. Base quality data are lacking; no much larger clone is found one base away.

For CDR1 and CDR2, the germline V gene lists SGHTA and FQGTGA. Germline trimming amounts to 4 bases on V and 9 bases on J, with 8 as the count of junction bases outside the gene matches. The CDR3 numbers 13 residues from cysteine through phenylalanine. Only the CDR3 portion is preserved as DNA: 39 bases, with reading frame beginning at the first base. Donors were healthy HIV-negative adults with no recently reported acute infections or vaccinations. Only Caucasian adults living in Nashville, Tennessee, USA were represented among the donors. CD4+ T cells were enriched through magnetic negative selection, after which naive cells were positively selected on CD45RA and the remaining negative fraction served as the memory subset. After blood collection by leukapheresis, PBMCs were isolated using Ficoll-Histopaque density gradient centrifugation and then cryopreserved in the vapor phase of liquid nitrogen. Analytical flow cytometry was used to check the purity and quantity of each magnetically sorted T cell population. From each sorted fraction, genomic DNA was isolated and quantified by UV absorbance on a Nanodrop 2000c.

The investigation overall reported the following: Even with the large sequencing depth, rarefaction of the sorted-subset datasets indicated that sequencing was incomplete. Based on pairwise subsampling, the degree of clonotype sharing among donors was expected to be affected by sequencing depth. The small number of donors limited the genetic and exposure-history diversity represented. Sharing across several donors was observed for 5% to 6.5% of naive CD4, 3% to 4% of naive CD8, 2% to 2.5% of memory CD4, and roughly 0.43% of memory CD8 clonotypes. Sampling was restricted to blood, and TCR repertoires in tissues likely differ from the TCR repertoires found in blood. Larger estimated clonotype richness was generally found for naive subsets than for memory subsets. Clonotypes shared by all four sorted-subset donors showed higher generation probabilities than non-shared clonotypes.

Using the deep immunoSEQ assay, multiplex PCR amplified TCR CDR3 regions from genomic DNA. Extracted genomic DNA from each cell subset was distributed evenly across all wells of several immunoSEQ 96-well plates, and each plate was treated as a replicate. For sorted subsets, approximately 0.2 ug of genomic DNA, equivalent to 25,000 to 35,000 T cell genomes, went into each replicate PCR. The purified libraries were quantified using a Qubit 3.0 fluorometer, sized with a Bioanalyzer 2100, and then quantified again using the KAPA Library Quantification kit. Every immunoSEQ 96-well plate was sequenced on a separate single-read 150-cycle Illumina NextSeq 550 flow cell. The study's own analysis went as follows. The immunoSEQ output contained only junctional sequences without quality scores, so filtering could not match that applied to full-length reads. To assign V/J genes and CDR3, sequences were annotated against IMGT germline references using PyIR, a Python wrapper for IgBLAST v1.9. Any read was removed if the V/J assignment was weak (E-value above 1e-6), the CDR3 was missing, or the read contained stop codons, out-of-frame junctions, or ambiguous translated residues. A V3J clonotype was defined by an identical inferred V gene, J gene, and CDR3 amino acid sequence. Percentage overlap between repertoires was computed as shared unique clonotypes divided by the size of the smaller repertoire. Three approaches were used to assess repertoire richness: RTK rarefaction, the Chao1 estimator, and Recon v2.1 estimates of unobserved clonotypes. Generation probabilities for all TCRbeta clonotypes obtained by the gDNA method from several donors were computed using OLGA. TCRdb obtained this table from immuneACCESS and retained in-frame rearrangements with V and J assigned. These tables miss some clones; where compared with another copy, unresolved V genes account for less than half of the shortfall, and the remainder is unexplained. V and J calls and clone size are copied from that table; D and trimming were computed from the DNA. The table for this sample lists some 2,500,000 clones; around 92% of them were counted only once. The ten largest clones represent around 0.35% of the sample.

Sequencing used naive CD4+ T cells from PBMCs. The cell subset or site label here, explained by the study, means: CD45RA+ positively selected. The chain is made from TRBV7-3 and TRBJ2-5; 7 central bases correspond to TRBD1. The sequence derives from a man aged 18 to 30 in good health. Some clones in this sample may be carry-over from other donors' samples. The bases are TGTGCCAGCAGCTCGGGGACAGCCGGTCCCCAGTACTTC. It codes for CASSSGTAGPQYF.